The source of this TCR beta chain is a study of T-cell memory formation after mild COVID-19. Study in general: TCR clusters showed largely donor specificity.

Trimming removed 2 bases from V and 5 bases from J, with 12 bases in between. Per the germline V gene, CDR1 is MGHRA and CDR2 is YSYEKL. This CDR3 region has 14 residues. TCR alpha and TCR beta cDNA libraries with sample barcodes and UMIs came from 5'RACE using constant-segment primers. MiXCR, applied by TCRdb to the 5' RACE reads, yields one record per CDR3 protein. The data contain hundreds of thousands of distinct CDR3 sequences, 20% to 25% of them singletons. Note on this clonotype: Its target is not known.

Broader study findings: Nothing confirmed that second-wave clones peaking on day 37 were specific for SARS-CoV-2. Later expanders leaned CD4+, whereas day 15 to 85 contracting clones were balanced CD4/CD8.

The V call is TRBV4-1, the J call TRBJ2-5, with D possibly TRBD1 on 6 matching bases. What was sequenced was PBMCs or a T cell subset sorted from them (not recorded which). This clonotype originated in an adult woman who had mild COVID-19 (a few samples of this study predate the infection). Cell type and time point are not known. The CDR3: CASSQTGLGETQYF. The DNA of the CDR3 is TGCGCCAGCAGCCAAACAGGGTTGGGGGAGACCCAGTACTTC.